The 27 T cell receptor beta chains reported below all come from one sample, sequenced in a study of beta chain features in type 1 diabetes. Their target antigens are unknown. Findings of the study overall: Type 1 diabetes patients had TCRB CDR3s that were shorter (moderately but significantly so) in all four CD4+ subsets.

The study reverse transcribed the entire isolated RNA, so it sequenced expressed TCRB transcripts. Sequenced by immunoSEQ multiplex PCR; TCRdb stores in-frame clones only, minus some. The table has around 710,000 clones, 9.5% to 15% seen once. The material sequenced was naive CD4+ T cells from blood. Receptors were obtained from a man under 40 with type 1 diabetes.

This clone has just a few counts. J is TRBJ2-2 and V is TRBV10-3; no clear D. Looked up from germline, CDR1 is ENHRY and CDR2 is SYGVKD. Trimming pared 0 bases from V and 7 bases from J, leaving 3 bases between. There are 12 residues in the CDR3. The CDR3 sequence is CAISESIGELFF. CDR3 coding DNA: TGTGCCATCAGTGAGTCTATCGGGGAGCTGTTTTTT.

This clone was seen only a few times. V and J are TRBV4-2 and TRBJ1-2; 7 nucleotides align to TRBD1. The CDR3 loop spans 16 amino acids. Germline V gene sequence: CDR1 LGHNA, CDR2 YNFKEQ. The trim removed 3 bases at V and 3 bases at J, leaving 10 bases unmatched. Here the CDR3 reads CASSQSYRGPDYGYTF. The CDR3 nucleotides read TGTGCCAGCAGCCAGAGTTACAGGGGCCCGGACTATGGCTACACCTTC.

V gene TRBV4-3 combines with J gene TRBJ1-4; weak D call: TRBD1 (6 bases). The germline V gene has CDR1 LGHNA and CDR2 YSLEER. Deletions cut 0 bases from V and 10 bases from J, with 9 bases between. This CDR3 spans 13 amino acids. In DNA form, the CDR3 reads TGCGCCAGCAGCCAAGAAATCAGGGGAAAACTGTTTTTT. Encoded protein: CASSQEIRGKLFF.

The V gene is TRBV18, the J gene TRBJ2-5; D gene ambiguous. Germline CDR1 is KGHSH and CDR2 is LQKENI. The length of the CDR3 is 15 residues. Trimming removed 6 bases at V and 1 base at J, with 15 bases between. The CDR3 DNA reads TGTGCCAGCTCTCGCTCGACACAAATCCAAGAGACCCAGTACTTC. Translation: CASSRSTQIQETQYF.

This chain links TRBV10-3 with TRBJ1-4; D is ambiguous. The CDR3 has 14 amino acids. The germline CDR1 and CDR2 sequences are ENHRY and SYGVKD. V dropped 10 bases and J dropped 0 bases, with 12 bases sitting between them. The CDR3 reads CATGSGATNEKLFF. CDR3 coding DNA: TGTGCCACCGGATCCGGTGCAACTAATGAAAAACTGTTTTTT.

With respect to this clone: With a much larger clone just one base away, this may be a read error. Written as DNA, the CDR3 is TGTGCCAGCAGCGCTCAAGAGACCCAGTACTTC. Translation gives CASSAQETQYF. The gene calls are TRBV7-6 and TRBJ2-5, with no clear D. CDR3 size: 11 residues. The germline gives CDR1 SGHVS, CDR2 FNYEAQ. Trimming took 5 bases from V and 2 from J, leaving 3 bases between them.

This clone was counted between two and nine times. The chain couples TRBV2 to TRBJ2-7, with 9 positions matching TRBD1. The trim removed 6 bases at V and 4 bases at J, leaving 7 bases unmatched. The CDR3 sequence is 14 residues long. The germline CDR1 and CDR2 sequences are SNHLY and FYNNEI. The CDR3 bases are TGTGCCAGCAGGGACAGGGGAAGTTTGTACGAGCAGTACTTC. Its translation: CASRDRGSLYEQYF. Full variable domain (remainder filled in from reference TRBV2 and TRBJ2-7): EPEVTQTPSHQVTQMGQEVILRCVPISNHLYFYWYRQILGQKVEFLVSFYNNEISEKSEIFDDQFSVERPDGSNFTLKIRSTKLEDSAMYFCASRDRGSLYEQYFGPGTRLTVT.

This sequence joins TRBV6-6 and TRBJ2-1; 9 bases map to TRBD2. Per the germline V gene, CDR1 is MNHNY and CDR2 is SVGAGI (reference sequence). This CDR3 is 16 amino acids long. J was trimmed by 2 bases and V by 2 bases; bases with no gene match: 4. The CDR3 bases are TGTGCCAGCAGTTACGGTCCTAGCGGGGCCTACAATGAGCAGTTCTTC. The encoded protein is CASSYGPSGAYNEQFF.

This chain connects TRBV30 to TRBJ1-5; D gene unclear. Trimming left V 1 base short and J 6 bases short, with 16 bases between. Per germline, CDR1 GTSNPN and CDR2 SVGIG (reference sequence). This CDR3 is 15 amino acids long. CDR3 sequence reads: CAWSDILTRGQPQHF. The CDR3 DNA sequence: TGTGCCTGGAGTGACATTTTGACGCGAGGTCAGCCCCAGCATTTT. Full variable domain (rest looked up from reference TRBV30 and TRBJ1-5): SQTIHQWPATLVQPVGSPLSLECTVEGTSNPNLYWYRQAAGRGLQLLFYSVGIGQISSEVPQNLSASRPQDRQFILSSKKLLLSDSGFYLCAWSDILTRGQPQHFGDGTRLSIL.

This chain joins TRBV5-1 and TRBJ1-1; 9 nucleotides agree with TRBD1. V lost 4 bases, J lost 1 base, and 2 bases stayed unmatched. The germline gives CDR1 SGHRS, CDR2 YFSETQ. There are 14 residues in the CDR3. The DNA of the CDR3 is TGCGCCAGCAGCCAGGACAGGGGGAACACTGAAGCTTTCTTT. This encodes CASSQDRGNTEAFF.

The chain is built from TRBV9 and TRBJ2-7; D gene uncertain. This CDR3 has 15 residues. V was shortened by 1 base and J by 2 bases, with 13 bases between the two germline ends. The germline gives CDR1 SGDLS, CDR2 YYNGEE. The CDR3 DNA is TGTGCCAGCAGCGTAACCGGCGGATCAACCTACGAGCAGTACTTC. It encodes CASSVTGGSTYEQYF.

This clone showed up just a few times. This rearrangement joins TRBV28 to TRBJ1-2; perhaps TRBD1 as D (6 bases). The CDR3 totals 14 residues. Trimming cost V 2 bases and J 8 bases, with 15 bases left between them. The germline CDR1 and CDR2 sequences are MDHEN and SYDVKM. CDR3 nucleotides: TGTGCCAGCAGTTTAGGGGGCAACGGTCCCGGCTACACCTTC. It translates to CASSLGGNGPGYTF.

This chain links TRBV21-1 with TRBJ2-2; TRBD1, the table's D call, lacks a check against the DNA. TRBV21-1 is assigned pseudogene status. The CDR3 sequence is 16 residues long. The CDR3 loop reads CASSKYDDRGTGELFF. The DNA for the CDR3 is TGTGCCAGCAGCAAATACGATGACAGGGGGACCGGGGAGCTGTTTTTT.

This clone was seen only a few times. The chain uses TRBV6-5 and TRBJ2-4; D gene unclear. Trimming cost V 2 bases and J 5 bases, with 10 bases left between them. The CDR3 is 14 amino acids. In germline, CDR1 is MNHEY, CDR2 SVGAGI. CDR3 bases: TGTGCCAGCAGTTACGGCGACGGCGAAAACATTCAGTACTTC. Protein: CASSYGDGENIQYF.

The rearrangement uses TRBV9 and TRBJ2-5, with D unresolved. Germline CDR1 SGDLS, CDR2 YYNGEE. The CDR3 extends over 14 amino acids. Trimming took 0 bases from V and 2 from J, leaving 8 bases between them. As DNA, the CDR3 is TGTGCCAGCAGCGTAGGGATAGTACAAGAGACCCAGTACTTC. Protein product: CASSVGIVQETQYF.

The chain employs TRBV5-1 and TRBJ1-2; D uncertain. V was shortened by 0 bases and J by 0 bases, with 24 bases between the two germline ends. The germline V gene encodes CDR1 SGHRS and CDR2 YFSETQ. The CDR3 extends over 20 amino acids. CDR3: CASSLGQVSRTTFANYGYTF. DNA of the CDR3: TGCGCCAGCAGCTTGGGGCAGGTATCCCGTACAACCTTCGCTAACTATGGCTACACCTTC. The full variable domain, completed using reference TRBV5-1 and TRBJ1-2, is KAGVTQTPRYLIKTRGQQVTLSCSPISGHRSVSWYQQTPGQGLQFLFEYFSETQRNKGNFPGRFSGRQFSNSRSEMNVSTLELGDSALYLCASSLGQVSRTTFANYGYTFGSGTRLTVV.

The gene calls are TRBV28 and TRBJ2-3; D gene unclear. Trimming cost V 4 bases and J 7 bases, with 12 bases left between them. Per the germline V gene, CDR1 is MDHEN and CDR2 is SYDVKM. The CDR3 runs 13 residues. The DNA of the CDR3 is TGTGCCAGCAGTTCATCCCCTAAAAATACGCAGTATTTT. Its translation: CASSSSPKNTQYF.

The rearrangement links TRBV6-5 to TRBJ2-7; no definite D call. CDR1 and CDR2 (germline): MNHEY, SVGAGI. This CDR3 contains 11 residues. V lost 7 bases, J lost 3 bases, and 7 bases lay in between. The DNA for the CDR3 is TGTGCCAGCAAAGGCTACTACGAGCAGTACTTC. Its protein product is CASKGYYEQYF.

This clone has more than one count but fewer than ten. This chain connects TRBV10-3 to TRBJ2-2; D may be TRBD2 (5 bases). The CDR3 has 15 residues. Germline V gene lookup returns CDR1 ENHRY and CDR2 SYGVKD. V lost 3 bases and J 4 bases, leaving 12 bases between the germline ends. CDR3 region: CAISDPTAGTGELFF. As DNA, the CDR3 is TGTGCCATCAGTGATCCGACGGCGGGCACCGGGGAGCTGTTTTTT.

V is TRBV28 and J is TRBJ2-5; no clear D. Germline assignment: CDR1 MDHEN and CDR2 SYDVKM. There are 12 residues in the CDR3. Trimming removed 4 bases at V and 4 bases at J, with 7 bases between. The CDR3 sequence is CASSSPGETQYF. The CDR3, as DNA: TGTGCCAGCAGTTCCCCCGGAGAGACCCAGTACTTC.

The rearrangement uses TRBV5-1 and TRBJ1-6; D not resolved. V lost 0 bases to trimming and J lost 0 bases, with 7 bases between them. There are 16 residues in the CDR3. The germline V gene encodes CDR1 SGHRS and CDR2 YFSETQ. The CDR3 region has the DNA TGCGCCAGCAGCTTGGACACGAGCTCCTATAATTCACCCCTCCACTTT. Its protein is CASSLDTSSYNSPLHF.

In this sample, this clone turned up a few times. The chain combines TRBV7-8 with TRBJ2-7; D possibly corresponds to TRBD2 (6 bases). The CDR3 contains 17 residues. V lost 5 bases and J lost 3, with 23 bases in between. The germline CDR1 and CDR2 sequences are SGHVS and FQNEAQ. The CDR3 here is CASSPTNNLLANYEQYF. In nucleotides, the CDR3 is TGTGCCAGCAGCCCGACTAACAACTTACTAGCTAACTACGAGCAGTACTTC.

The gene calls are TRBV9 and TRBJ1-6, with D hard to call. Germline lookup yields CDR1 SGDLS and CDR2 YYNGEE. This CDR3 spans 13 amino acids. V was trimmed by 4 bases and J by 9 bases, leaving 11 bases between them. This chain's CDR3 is CASSPRPGSPLHF. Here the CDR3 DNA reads TGTGCCAGCAGCCCCCGACCCGGTTCACCCCTCCACTTT.

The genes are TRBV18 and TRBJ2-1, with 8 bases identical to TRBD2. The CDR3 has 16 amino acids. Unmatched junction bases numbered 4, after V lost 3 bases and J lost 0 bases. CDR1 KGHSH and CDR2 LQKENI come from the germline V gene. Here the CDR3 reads CASSPRGVSSYNEQFF. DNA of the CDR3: TGTGCCAGCTCACCGCGGGGGGTAAGCTCCTACAATGAGCAGTTCTTC.

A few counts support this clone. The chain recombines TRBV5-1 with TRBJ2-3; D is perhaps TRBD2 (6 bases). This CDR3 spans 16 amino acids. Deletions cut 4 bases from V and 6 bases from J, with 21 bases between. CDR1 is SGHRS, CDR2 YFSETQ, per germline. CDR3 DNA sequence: TGCGCCAGCAGCCTGGGGTCGGGGGTGCTGGTTGATACGCAGTATTTT. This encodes CASSLGSGVLVDTQYF. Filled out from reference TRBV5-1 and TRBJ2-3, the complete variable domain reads KAGVTQTPRYLIKTRGQQVTLSCSPISGHRSVSWYQQTPGQGLQFLFEYFSETQRNKGNFPGRFSGRQFSNSRSEMNVSTLELGDSALYLCASSLGSGVLVDTQYFGPGTRLTVL.

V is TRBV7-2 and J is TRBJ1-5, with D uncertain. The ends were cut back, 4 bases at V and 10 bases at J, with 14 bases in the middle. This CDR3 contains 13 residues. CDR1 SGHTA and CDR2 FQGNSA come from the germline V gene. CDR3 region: CASSSLPGEPQHF. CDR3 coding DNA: TGTGCCAGCAGCTCACTCCCGGGTGAACCCCAGCATTTT.

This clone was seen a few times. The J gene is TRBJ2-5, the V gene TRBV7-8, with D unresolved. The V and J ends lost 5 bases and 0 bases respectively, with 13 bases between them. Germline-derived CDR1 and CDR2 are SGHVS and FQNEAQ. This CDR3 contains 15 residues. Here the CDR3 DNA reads TGTGCCAGCAGCCCTCCCCTCGGCAACCAAGAGACCCAGTACTTC. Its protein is CASSPPLGNQETQYF.